Presented here are 25 T cell receptor beta chains from one specimen sequenced in a study of T cell responses to AZD1222 COVID-19 vaccine. The protocol was immunoSEQ multiplex PCR, while the TCRdb copy is restricted to in-frame clones and leaves out a portion. The sample includes 130,000 to 150,000 clones, 85% to 95% seen only once; the top ten take under 2%. The sequencing used peripheral blood, collected on day 0 of AZD1222 vaccination. The origin of the receptors is an adult in good health.

V and J are TRBV20-1 and TRBJ2-7, with 7 positions matching TRBD1. This CDR3 has 15 residues. With V trimmed by 3 bases and J by 3 bases, 11 bases remained unmatched. Germline-derived CDR1 and CDR2 are DFQATT and SNEGSKA (reference sequence). Here the CDR3 reads CSASLRDRRFYEQYF. CDR3 coding DNA: TGCAGTGCTAGTCTCCGGGACAGAAGGTTCTACGAGCAGTACTTC.

With regard to this clone: Germline and junction disagree at one end, which may indicate a read error. J is TRBJ2-7 and V is TRBV5-1; 9 positions agree with TRBD2. Per the germline V gene, CDR1 is SGHRS and CDR2 is YFSETQ. There are 15 residues in the CDR3. In nucleotides, the CDR3 is TGCGCCAGCAGCTTGGCCGGGACTAGCTCCCACGAGCAGTACTTC. Its translation: CASSLAGTSSHEQYF. Based on the CDR3 plus reference TRBV5-1 and TRBJ2-7, the full variable domain is KAGVTQTPRYLIKTRGQQVTLSCSPISGHRSVSWYQQTPGQGLQFLFEYFSETQRNKGNFPGRFSGRQFSNSRSEMNVSTLELGDSALYLCASSLAGTSSHEQYFGPGTRLTVT.

This clone was picked up one time. This chain uses TRBV7-2 with TRBJ1-6, with D possibly being TRBD1 (6 bases). V lost 2 bases and J 3 bases, leaving 11 bases between the germline ends. CDR3 size: 16 residues. Germline CDR1 and CDR2: SGHTA and FQGNSA. The CDR3 DNA reads as TGTGCCAGCAGCTTACAGGGGAGCCTCTATAATTCACCCCTCCACTTT. Its protein product is CASSLQGSLYNSPLHF.

The J gene is TRBJ1-1, the V gene TRBV5-1; possibly TRBD1 for D (5 bases). The CDR3 totals 14 residues. The V end lost 4 bases, the J end lost 4 bases, and 14 bases lay between the germline ends. Germline assignment: CDR1 SGHRS and CDR2 YFSETQ. The CDR3: CASSGGGAGTEAFF. Here the CDR3 DNA reads TGCGCCAGCAGCGGGGGAGGAGCGGGCACTGAAGCTTTCTTT.

This chain joins TRBV5-5 and TRBJ2-7; D might be TRBD2 (5 bases). Per the germline V gene, CDR1 is SGHKS and CDR2 is YYEKEE (reference sequence). The CDR3 extends over 16 amino acids. With 3 bases removed from V and 2 bases from J, the gap between germline ends came to 18 bases. CDR3 sequence reads: CASSSNVLDGAYEQYF. CDR3 coding DNA: TGTGCCAGCAGCTCCAACGTTCTGGACGGGGCCTACGAGCAGTACTTC.

CDR3 sequence (DNA): TGTGCCAGCAGCGGCCTACAGGGGAGGAATGAAAAACTGTTTTTT. Its protein is CASSGLQGRNEKLFF. J is TRBJ1-4 and V is TRBV14; 7 bases line up with TRBD1. The CDR3 is 15 residues long. Germline trimming cut 5 bases from V and 5 bases from J; bases unmatched to any gene: 8. Looked up from germline, CDR1 is SGHDN and CDR2 is FVKESK.

This rearrangement joins TRBV3-1 (or the pseudogene TRBV3-2) to TRBJ1-3; D unclear. The CDR3 totals 17 residues. Germline CDR1 and CDR2: LGHDT and YNNKEL (reference sequence). V was pared by 4 bases and J by 0 bases, with 16 bases between. CDR3 in DNA: TGTGCCAGCAGCCCAACCCTCACAGACGGCTCTGGAAACACCATATATTTT. This encodes CASSPTLTDGSGNTIYF.

This clone was seen only once. The J gene is TRBJ2-3, the V gene TRBV28; 8 nucleotides line up with TRBD1. J gave up 12 bases and V 6 bases, and 11 bases lay outside the gene matches. This CDR3 has 13 amino acids. Per germline, CDR1 MDHEN and CDR2 SYDVKM. In nucleotides, the CDR3 is TGTGCCAGCAGCTCAGCAGGTCAGGGGGCTCAGTATTTT. Translating gives CASSSAGQGAQYF.

The chain joins TRBV19 to TRBJ2-1; the match to TRBD2 covers 12 bases. The CDR3 is 17 amino acids. Germline V lookup: CDR1 LNHDA, CDR2 SQIVND (reference sequence). After removal of 4 bases from V and 0 bases from J, the junction contained 4 bases not matched to a gene. The CDR3 bases are TGTGCCAGTAGTAGGGAGACTAGCGGGAGCTCCTACAATGAGCAGTTCTTC. It yields the protein CASSRETSGSSYNEQFF.

The rearrangement joins TRBV5-8 to TRBJ2-1, with TRBD2 matching over 8 bases. Trimming at V came to 2 bases and at J to 6 bases, leaving 4 bases not matched to a gene. CDR3 length: 14 amino acids. Germline values: CDR1 SGHTS, CDR2 YDEGEE. CDR3 region: CASSFGGGINEQFF. CDR3 DNA: TGTGCCAGCAGCTTTGGCGGGGGGATCAATGAGCAGTTCTTC.

The chain uses TRBV7-9 and TRBJ1-1, with a possible D match to TRBD1 (5 bases). V was shortened by 4 bases and J by 3 bases, with 18 bases between the two germline ends. There are 16 residues in the CDR3. Germline V gene sequence: CDR1 SEHNR, CDR2 FQNEAQ (reference sequence). Here the CDR3 DNA reads TGTGCCAGCAGCTCGGGACTTTTCCTCAGGGACACTGAAGCTTTCTTT. Its translation is CASSSGLFLRDTEAFF.

The chain links TRBV16 to TRBJ2-7; 7 bases map to TRBD2. The J segment lost 3 bases and the V segment lost 4 bases, leaving 3 bases of the junction unmatched. The CDR3 length is 13 residues. Germline V gene sequence: CDR1 KGHSY, CDR2 FQNENV. CDR3 bases: TGTGCCAGCAGCCGCGGGGGTGGCTACGAGCAGTACTTC. Its translation is CASSRGGGYEQYF.

The V and J genes are TRBV11-2 and TRBJ2-3; no clear D. The CDR3 is 15 residues long. The germline CDR1 and CDR2 sequences are SGHAT and FQNNGV. With 8 bases removed from V and 2 bases from J, the gap between germline ends came to 17 bases. The CDR3 DNA reads as TGTGCCAGCCTAAACCTAGGCAGACTCACAGATACGCAGTATTTT. Residues: CASLNLGRLTDTQYF.

Points on this clone: The sample holds other DNA sequences that translate to the same CDR3. The chain has TRBV7-2 and TRBJ1-1; TRBD1 matches at 8 bases. From germline, CDR1 is SGHTA and CDR2 FQGNSA. After removal of 5 bases from V and 5 bases from J, the junction contained 7 bases not matched to a gene. The CDR3 spans 14 residues. The chain's CDR3 is CASSLQGVITEAFF. CDR3 sequence (DNA): TGTGCCAGCAGCCTACAGGGGGTTATAACTGAAGCTTTCTTT.

The J gene is TRBJ1-5, the V gene TRBV7-6; a weak D match, TRBD1 (5 bases). The CDR3 is 14 residues long. In germline, CDR1 is SGHVS, CDR2 FNYEAQ. V dropped 5 bases and J dropped 3 bases, with 11 bases sitting between them. CDR3 residues: CASSPGIDNQPQHF. The CDR3 nucleotides read TGTGCCAGCAGCCCAGGGATAGACAATCAGCCCCAGCATTTT.

The J gene is TRBJ2-7, the V gene TRBV5-4, with 8 bases matching TRBD1. Germline trimming cut 4 bases from V and 5 bases from J; bases unmatched to any gene: 17. Germline CDR1 and CDR2: SGHNT and YYREEE (reference sequence). The CDR3 runs to 17 residues. CDR3 DNA sequence: TGTGCCAGCAGCGGGACCGGTGGATACAGGGGGGAAAACGAGCAGTACTTC. This sequence encodes CASSGTGGYRGENEQYF. The variable domain in full, with the rest retrieved from reference TRBV5-4 and TRBJ2-7, is ETGVTQSPTHLIKTRGQQVTLRCSSQSGHNTVSWYQQALGQGPQFIFQYYREEENGRGNFPPRFSGLQFPNYSSELNVNALELDDSALYLCASSGTGGYRGENEQYFGPGTRLTVT.

This rearrangement joins TRBV5-4 to TRBJ1-2, with 8 bases matching TRBD1. J was trimmed by 7 bases and V by 5 bases; bases with no gene match: 10. This CDR3 spans 14 amino acids. The V gene's germline CDR1 is SGHNT and CDR2 YYREEE (reference sequence). CDR3 residues: CASSRLDRAFGYTF. The CDR3 DNA reads as TGTGCCAGCAGTCGACTGGACAGGGCGTTTGGCTACACCTTC.

CDR3 protein: CASYADGQAYEQYF. The CDR3 DNA reads as TGTGCCAGCTACGCCGACGGACAGGCCTACGAGCAGTACTTC. This chain joins TRBV18 and TRBJ2-7; 7 nucleotides align to TRBD1. This CDR3 comprises 14 residues. Germline V CDR1 and CDR2: KGHSH, LQKENI. The trim removed 7 bases at V and 2 bases at J, leaving 8 bases unmatched.

The rearrangement links TRBV7-2 to TRBJ1-6; tentative D call: TRBD1 (5 bases). The germline gives CDR1 SGHTA, CDR2 FQGNSA. The CDR3 is 13 amino acids. Trimming stripped 1 base from V and 12 bases from J, with 10 bases between. CDR3 amino acids: CASSLVQDVPLHF. The CDR3 coding sequence is TGTGCCAGCAGCTTAGTACAGGACGTACCCCTCCACTTT. Complete variable domain (other parts from reference TRBV7-2 and TRBJ1-6): GAGVSQSPSNKVTEKGKDVELRCDPISGHTALYWYRQSLGQGLEFLIYFQGNSAPDKSGLPSDRFSAERTGGSVSTLTIQRTQQEDSAVYLCASSLVQDVPLHFGNGTRLTVT.

This chain uses TRBV11-1 with TRBJ1-5; D gene uncertain. V was clipped by 5 bases and J by 9 bases, with 14 bases between them. Germline values: CDR1 SGHAT, CDR2 FQDESV (reference sequence). This CDR3 has 13 amino acids. CDR3 region: CASSPDIAGPQHF. The CDR3 DNA follows: TGTGCCAGCAGCCCGGATATTGCCGGGCCCCAGCATTTT.

The chain employs TRBV9 and TRBJ1-2, with 9 nucleotides matching TRBD1. From germline, CDR1 is SGDLS and CDR2 YYNGEE. This CDR3 has 15 residues. Germline trimming cut 4 bases from V and 6 bases from J; bases unmatched to any gene: 10. The CDR3, as DNA: TGTGCCAGCAGCTTGACGACAGGGGGAAGTCATGGCTACACCTTC. This encodes CASSLTTGGSHGYTF.

The chain employs TRBV6-5 and TRBJ1-2; D remains unclear. The CDR3 is made up of 13 amino acids. In germline, CDR1 is MNHEY, CDR2 SVGAGI. The ends were cut back, 3 bases at V and 3 bases at J, with 8 bases in the middle. The chain's CDR3 is CASSYRRDYGYTF. The CDR3 region has the DNA TGTGCCAGCAGTTATCGGCGCGACTATGGCTACACCTTC.

The V gene is TRBV2, the J gene TRBJ2-3; TRBD2 matches 12 bases. Germline V lookup: CDR1 SNHLY, CDR2 FYNNEI. The CDR3 loop spans 15 amino acids. Germline trimming cut 6 bases from V and 6 bases from J; bases unmatched to any gene: 7. This CDR3 reads CASRTSGGRRDTQYF. The CDR3 coding sequence is TGTGCCAGCAGAACTAGCGGGGGGCGGAGGGATACGCAGTATTTT.

With regard to this clone: The junction and the germline gene differ at one end; a read error may be behind it. The chain recombines TRBV11-2 with TRBJ2-2; D may be TRBD2 (5 bases). Germline-derived CDR1 and CDR2 are SGHAT and FQNNGV. There are 14 residues in the CDR3. As DNA, the CDR3 is TGTGCCAGCAGCATAGAGCGGTCCACCGGGGAGCTGTTTTTT. This sequence encodes CASSIERSTGELFF.

V usage is TRBV7-2 and J usage is TRBJ2-3, with a tentative D call TRBD1 (6 bases). This CDR3 comprises 14 residues. Trimming left V 2 bases short and J 2 bases short, with 8 bases between. Germline V gives CDR1 SGHTA, CDR2 FQGNSA. DNA for the CDR3: TGTGCCAGCAGCTTAACAGGGTTCACAGATACGCAGTATTTT. This codes for CASSLTGFTDTQYF.